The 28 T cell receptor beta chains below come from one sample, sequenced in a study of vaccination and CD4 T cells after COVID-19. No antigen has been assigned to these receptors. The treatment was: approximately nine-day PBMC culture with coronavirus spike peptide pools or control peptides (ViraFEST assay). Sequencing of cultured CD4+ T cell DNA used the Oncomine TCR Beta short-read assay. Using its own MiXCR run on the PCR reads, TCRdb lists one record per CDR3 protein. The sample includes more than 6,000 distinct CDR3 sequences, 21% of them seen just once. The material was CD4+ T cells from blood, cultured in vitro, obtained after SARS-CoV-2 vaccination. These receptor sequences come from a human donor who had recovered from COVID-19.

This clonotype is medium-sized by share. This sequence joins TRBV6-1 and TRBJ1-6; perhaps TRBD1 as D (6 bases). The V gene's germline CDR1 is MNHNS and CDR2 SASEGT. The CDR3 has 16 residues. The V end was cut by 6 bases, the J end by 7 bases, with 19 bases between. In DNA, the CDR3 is TGTGCCAGCAGAGAACGACCGGACAGCCCAAATTCACCCCTCCACTTT. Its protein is CASRERPDSPNSPLHF.

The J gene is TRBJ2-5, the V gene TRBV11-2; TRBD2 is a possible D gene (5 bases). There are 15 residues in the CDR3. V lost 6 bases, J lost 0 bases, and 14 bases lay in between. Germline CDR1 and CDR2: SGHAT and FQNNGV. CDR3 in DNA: TGTGCCAGCAGTGGAGCGGACTGGTACCAAGAGACCCAGTACTTC. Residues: CASSGADWYQETQYF.

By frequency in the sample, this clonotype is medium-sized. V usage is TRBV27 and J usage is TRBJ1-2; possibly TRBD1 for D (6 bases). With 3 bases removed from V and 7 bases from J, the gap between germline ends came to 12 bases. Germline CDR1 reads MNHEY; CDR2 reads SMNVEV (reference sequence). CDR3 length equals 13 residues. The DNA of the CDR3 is TGTGCCAGCAGTTTCCGGGGGGCAGGTGGCTACACCTTC. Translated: CASSFRGAGGYTF.

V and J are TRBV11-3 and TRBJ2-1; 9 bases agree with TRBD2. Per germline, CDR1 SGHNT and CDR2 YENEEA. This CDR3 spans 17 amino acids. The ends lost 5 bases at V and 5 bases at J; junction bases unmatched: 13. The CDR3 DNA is TGTGCCAGCAGCCCGAGAGCGGGGGGCTCGGGACACAATGAGCAGTTCTTC. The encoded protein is CASSPRAGGSGHNEQFF.

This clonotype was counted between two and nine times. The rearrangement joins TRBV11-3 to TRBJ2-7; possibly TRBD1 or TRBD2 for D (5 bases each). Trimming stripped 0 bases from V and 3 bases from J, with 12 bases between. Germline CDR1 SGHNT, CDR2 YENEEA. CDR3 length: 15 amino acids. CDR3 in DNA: TGTGCCAGCAGCTTAGATACGGGACCTTTCTACGAGCAGTACTTC. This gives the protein CASSLDTGPFYEQYF. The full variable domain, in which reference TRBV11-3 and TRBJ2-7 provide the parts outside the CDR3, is EAGVVQSPRYKIIEKKQPVAFWCNPISGHNTLYWYLQNLGQGPELLIRYENEEAVDDSQLPKDRFSAERLKGVDSTLKIQPAELGDSAVYLCASSLDTGPFYEQYFGPGTRLTVT.

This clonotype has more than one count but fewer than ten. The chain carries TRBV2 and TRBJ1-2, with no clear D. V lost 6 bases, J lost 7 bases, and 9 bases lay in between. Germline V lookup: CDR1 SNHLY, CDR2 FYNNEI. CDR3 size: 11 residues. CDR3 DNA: TGTGCCAGCAGCGCTCCTGGTGGCTACACCTTC. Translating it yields CASSAPGGYTF. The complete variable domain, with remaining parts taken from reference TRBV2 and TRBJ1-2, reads EPEVTQTPSHQVTQMGQEVILRCVPISNHLYFYWYRQILGQKVEFLVSFYNNEISEKSEIFDDQFSVERPDGSNFTLKIRSTKLEDSAMYFCASSAPGGYTFGSGTRLTVV.

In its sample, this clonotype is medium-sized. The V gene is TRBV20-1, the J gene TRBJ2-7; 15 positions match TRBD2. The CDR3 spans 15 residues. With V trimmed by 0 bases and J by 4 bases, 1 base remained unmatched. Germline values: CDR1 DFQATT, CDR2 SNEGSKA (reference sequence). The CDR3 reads CSARDGLAGGYEQYF. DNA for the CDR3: TGCAGTGCTAGAGATGGACTAGCGGGAGGGTACGAGCAGTACTTC.

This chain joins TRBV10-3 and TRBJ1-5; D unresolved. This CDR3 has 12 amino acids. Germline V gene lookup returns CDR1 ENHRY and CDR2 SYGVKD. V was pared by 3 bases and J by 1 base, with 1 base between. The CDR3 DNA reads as TGTGCCATCAGTGACAGCAATCAGCCCCAGCATTTT. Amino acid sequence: CAISDSNQPQHF.

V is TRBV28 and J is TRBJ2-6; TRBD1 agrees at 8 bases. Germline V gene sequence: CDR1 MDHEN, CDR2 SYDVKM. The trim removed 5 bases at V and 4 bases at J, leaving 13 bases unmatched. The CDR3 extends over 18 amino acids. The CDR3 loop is CASSNPRDRHPGANVLTF. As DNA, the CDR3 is TGTGCCAGCAGTAACCCCCGGGACAGGCATCCGGGGGCCAACGTCCTGACTTTC.

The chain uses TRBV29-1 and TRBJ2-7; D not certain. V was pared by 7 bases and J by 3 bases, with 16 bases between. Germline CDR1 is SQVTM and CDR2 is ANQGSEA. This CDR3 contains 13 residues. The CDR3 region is CSGSLGGGYEQYF. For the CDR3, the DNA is TGCAGCGGATCACTCGGCGGCGGCTACGAGCAGTACTTC.

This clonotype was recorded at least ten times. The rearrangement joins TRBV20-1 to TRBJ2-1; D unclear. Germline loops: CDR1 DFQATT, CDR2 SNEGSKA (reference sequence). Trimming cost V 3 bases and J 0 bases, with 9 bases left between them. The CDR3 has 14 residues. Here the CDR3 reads CSASSLSSYNEQFF. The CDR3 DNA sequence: TGCAGTGCTAGTTCCCTTAGCTCCTACAATGAGCAGTTCTTC.

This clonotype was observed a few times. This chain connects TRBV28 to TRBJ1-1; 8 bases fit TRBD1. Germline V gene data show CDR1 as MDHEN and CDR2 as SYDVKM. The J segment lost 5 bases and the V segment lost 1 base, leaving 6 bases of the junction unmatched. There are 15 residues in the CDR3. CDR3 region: CASSLLVTGETEAFF. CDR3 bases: TGTGCCAGCAGTTTATTGGTGACAGGGGAGACTGAAGCTTTCTTT.

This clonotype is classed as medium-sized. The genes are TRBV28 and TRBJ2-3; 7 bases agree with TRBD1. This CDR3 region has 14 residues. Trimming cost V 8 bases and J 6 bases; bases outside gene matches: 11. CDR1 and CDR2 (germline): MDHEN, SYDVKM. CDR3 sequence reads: CASDRAGGMDTQYF. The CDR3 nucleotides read TGTGCCAGCGACAGGGCAGGGGGTATGGATACGCAGTATTTT.

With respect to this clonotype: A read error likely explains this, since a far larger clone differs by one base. CDR3 residues: CASSPRPVTGSGSGANVLTF. CDR3 nucleotide sequence: TGTGCCAGCAGTCCTCGGCCCGTTACCGGGTCGGGTAGTGGGGCCAACGTCCTGACTTTC. This rearrangement joins TRBV6-6 to TRBJ2-6; D gene ambiguous. The germline V gene has CDR1 MNHNY and CDR2 SVGAGI (reference sequence). V dropped 5 bases and J dropped 3 bases, with 26 bases sitting between them. This CDR3 is built from 20 residues.

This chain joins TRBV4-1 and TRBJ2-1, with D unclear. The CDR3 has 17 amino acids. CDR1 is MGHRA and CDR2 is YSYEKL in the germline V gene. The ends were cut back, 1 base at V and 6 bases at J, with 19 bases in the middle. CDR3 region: CASSQVDMGFRRNEQFF. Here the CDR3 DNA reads TGCGCCAGCAGCCAAGTCGATATGGGCTTCAGGCGCAATGAGCAGTTCTTC.

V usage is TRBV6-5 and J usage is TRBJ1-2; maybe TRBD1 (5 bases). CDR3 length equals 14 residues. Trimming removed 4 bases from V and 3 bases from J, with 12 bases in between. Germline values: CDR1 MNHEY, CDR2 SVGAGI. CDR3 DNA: TGTGCCAGCAGTTCCCCCGGCAGGGACTATGGCTACACCTTC. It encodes CASSSPGRDYGYTF.

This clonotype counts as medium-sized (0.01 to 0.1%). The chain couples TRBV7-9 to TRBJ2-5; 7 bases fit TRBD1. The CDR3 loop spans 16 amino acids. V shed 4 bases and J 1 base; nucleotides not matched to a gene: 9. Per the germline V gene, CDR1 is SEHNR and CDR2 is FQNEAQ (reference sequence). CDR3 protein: CASSSGQTVIQETQYF. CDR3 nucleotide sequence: TGTGCCAGCAGCTCGGGACAGACCGTTATCCAAGAGACCCAGTACTTC.

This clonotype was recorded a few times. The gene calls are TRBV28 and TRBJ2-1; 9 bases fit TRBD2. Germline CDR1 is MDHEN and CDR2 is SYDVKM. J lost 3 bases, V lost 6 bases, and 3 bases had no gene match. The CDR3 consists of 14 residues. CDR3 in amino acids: CASRSAGGYNEQFF. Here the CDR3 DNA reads TGTGCCAGCAGATCAGCGGGGGGCTACAATGAGCAGTTCTTC. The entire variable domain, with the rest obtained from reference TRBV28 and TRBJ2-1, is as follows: DVKVTQSSRYLVKRTGEKVFLECVQDMDHENMFWYRQDPGLGLRLIYFSYDVKMKEKGDIPEGYSVSREKKERFSLILESASTNQTSMYLCASRSAGGYNEQFFGPGTRLTVL.

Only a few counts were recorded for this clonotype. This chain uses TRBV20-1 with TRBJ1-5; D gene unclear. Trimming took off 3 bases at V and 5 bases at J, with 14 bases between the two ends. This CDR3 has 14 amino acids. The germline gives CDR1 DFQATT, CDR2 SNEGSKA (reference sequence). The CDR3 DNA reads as TGCAGTGCTAGCATCGACCCTTGGGATCAGCCCCAGCATTTT. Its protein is CSASIDPWDQPQHF.

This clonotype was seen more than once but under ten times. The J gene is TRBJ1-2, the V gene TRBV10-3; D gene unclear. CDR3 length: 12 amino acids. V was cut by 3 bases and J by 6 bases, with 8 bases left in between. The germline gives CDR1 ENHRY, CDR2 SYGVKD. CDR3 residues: CAISDYEDGYTF. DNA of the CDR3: TGTGCCATCAGTGATTACGAGGATGGCTACACCTTC.

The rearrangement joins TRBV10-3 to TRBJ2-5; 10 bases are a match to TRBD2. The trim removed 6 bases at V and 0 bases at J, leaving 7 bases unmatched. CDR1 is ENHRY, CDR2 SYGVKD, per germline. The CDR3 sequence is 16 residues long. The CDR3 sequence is CAISPQLAGNQETQYF. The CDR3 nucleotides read TGTGCCATCAGCCCTCAACTAGCGGGGAACCAAGAGACCCAGTACTTC.

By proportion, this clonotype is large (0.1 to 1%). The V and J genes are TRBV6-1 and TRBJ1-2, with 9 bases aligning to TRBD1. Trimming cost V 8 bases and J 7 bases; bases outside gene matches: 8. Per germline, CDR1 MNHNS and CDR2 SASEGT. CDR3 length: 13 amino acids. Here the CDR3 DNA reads TGTGCCAGCGGTACAGGACAGGGGTTTGGCTACACCTTC. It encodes CASGTGQGFGYTF.

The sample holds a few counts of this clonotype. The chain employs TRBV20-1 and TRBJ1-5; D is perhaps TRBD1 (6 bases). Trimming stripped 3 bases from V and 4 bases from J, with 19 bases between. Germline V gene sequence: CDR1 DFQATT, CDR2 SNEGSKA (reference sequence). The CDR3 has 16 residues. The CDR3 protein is CSASRGAHPLNQPQHF. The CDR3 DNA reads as TGCAGTGCTAGTAGGGGGGCCCACCCCTTAAATCAGCCCCAGCATTTT.

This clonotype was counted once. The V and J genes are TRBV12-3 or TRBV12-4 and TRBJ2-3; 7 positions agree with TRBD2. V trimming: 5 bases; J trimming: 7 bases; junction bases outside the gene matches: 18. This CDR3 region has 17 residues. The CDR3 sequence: CASSPGTGGWGVNTQYF. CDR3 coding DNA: TGTGCCAGCAGTCCGGGCACGGGGGGATGGGGTGTAAATACGCAGTATTTT.

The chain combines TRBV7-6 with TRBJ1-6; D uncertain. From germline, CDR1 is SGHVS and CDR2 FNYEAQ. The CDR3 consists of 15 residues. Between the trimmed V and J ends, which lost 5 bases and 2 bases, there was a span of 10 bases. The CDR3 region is CASSPTRAYNSPLHF. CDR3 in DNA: TGTGCCAGCAGCCCCACCCGGGCCTATAATTCACCCCTCCACTTT.

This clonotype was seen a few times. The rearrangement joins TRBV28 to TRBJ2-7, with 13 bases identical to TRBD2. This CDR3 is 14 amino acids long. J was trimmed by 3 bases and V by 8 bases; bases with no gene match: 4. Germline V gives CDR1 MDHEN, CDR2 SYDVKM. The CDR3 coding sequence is TGTGCCAGCGTGGGACTAGCGGGATTCTACGAGCAGTACTTC. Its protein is CASVGLAGFYEQYF.

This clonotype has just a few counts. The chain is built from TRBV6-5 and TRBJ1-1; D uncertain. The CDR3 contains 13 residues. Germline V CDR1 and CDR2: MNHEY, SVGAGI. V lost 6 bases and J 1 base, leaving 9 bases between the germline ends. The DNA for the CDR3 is TGTGCCAGCAGGTTACTGAGGAACACTGAAGCTTTCTTT. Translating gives CASRLLRNTEAFF.

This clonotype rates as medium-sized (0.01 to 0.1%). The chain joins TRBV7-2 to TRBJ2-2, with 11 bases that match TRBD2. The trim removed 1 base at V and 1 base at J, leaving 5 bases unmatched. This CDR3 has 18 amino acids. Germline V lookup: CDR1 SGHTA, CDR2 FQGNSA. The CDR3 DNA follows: TGTGCCAGCAGCTTAGAGCTAGCGGGGGGACTGAACACCGGGGAGCTGTTTTTT. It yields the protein CASSLELAGGLNTGELFF.